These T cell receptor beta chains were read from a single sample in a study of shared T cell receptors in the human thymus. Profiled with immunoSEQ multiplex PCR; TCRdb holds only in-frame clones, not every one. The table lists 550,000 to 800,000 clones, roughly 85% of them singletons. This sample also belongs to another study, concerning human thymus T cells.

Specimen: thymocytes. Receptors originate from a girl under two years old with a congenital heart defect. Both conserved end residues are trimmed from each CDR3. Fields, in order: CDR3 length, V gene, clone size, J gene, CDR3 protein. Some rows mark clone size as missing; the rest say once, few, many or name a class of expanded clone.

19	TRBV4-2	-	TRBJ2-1	ASSHGDRDRVTSGGFVEQF
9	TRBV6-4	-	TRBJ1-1	ASKGDTEAF
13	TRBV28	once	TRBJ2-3	ASSGQPLSTDTQY
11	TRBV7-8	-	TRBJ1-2	ASSRGSGYGYT
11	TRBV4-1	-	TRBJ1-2	ASSFRTGDGYT
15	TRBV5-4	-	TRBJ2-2	ASSQSERGSNTGELF
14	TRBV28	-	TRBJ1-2	ASIQGQGPSNYGYT
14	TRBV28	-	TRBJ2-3	ASSLMGLAGTDTQY
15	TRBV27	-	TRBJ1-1	ASSTPEQGRDDTEAF
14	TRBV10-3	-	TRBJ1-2	AISESPGQGNYGYT
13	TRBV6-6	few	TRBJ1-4	ASSYPRGVDEKLF
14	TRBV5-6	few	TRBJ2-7	ASSGQIWDRGGEQY
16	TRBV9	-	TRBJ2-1	ASGLLVEGLEVGNEQF
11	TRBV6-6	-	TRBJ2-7	ASSIAGSYEQY
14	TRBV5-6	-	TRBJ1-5	ASSAIRDRENQPQH
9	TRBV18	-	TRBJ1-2	ASSPRDGYT
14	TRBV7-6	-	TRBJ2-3	ASSFGGPQGTDTQY
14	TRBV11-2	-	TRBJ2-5	ASSLGSGGNQETQY
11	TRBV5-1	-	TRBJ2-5	ASSLWAEETQY
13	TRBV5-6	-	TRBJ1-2	ASSFPRSVHYGYT
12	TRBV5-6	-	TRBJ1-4	ASSLDRGREKLF
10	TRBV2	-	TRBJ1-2	ASTSGGDGYT
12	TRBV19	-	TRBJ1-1	ASSIGAGNTEAF
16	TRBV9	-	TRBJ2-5	ASSPRETSGEHQETQY
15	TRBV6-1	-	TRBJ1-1	ASSEWGGQSGDYEAF
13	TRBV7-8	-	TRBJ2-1	ASSPIKRAVCEQF
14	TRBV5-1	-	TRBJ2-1	ASSSQGQGQFNEQF
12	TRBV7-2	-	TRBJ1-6	ASSLYEEGSPLH